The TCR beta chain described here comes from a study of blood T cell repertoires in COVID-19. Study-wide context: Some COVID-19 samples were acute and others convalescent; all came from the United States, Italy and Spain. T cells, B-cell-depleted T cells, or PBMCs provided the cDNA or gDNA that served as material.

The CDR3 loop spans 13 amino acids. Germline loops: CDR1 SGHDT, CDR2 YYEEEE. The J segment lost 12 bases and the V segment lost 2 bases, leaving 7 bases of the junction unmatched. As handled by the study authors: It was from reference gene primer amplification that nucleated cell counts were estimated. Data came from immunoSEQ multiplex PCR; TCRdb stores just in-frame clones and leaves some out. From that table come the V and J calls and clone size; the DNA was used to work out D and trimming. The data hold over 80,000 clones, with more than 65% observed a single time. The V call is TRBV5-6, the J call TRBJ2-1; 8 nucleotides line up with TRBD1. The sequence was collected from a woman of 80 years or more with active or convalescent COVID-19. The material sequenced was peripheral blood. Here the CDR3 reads CASSFRQGRSQFF. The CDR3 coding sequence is TGTGCCAGCAGCTTCCGACAGGGGCGTTCGCAGTTCTTC.